This TCR beta chain was found in a study of T cells in Graves' hyperthyroidism and ophthalmopathy. At least ten counts were recorded for this clonotype. Per germline, CDR1 SGHNT and CDR2 YENEEA. The V end lost 0 bases, the J end lost 5 bases, and 12 bases lay between the germline ends. This CDR3 is 15 amino acids long. Each diagnosis was grounded in clinical symptoms, serum thyroxine and TRAb, thyroid ultrasound, and orbital computed tomography. RNA transcripts provided the source from which TCR beta CDR3 regions were amplified. The HTBI set primed first-round TCR CDR3 RT-PCR. From the multiplex PCR reads, TCRdb called clonotypes with MiXCR, one entry per CDR3 protein. The table records around 300,000 distinct CDR3 sequences, about 13% of them present only once.

Material for sequencing was blood. The chain combines TRBV11-3 with TRBJ2-3, with D unclear. The sequence was collected from a woman aged 40 to 49 with Graves' ophthalmopathy. CDR3 nucleotide sequence: TGTGCCAGCAGCTTAGATGGTGACACAAAAGATACGCAGTATTTT. Protein product: CASSLDGDTKDTQYF.